This entry describes one TCR beta chain. The antigen remains unidentified. Terminally differentiated effector memory CD45RA+ cells were left out of the naive CD8 fraction, which was CD45RO-negative and positively selected for CCR7. The CDR3 totals 15 residues. Per germline, CDR1 MNHEY and CDR2 SMNVEV (reference sequence). The V and J ends lost 5 bases and 5 bases, in that order; junction bases with no gene match: 8. The data were obtained in a study of shared clonotypes between healthy human individuals. The study's findings and limits: Sequencing depth was a factor that was expected to affect clonotype sharing among donors.

Profiling relied on immunoSEQ multiplex PCR, and the TCRdb table lists in-frame clones only, not all of them. Here the sample spans about 2 million clones, approximately 95% being singletons. J is TRBJ2-3 and V is TRBV27; 9 nucleotides match TRBD2. This TCR was sampled from a young man in good health. Sequenced material: naive CD8+ T cells sorted from blood. DNA of the CDR3: TGTGCCAGCAGTGTGGTAGCGGGGGTGGAAGATACGCAGTATTTT. This encodes CASSVVAGVEDTQYF.